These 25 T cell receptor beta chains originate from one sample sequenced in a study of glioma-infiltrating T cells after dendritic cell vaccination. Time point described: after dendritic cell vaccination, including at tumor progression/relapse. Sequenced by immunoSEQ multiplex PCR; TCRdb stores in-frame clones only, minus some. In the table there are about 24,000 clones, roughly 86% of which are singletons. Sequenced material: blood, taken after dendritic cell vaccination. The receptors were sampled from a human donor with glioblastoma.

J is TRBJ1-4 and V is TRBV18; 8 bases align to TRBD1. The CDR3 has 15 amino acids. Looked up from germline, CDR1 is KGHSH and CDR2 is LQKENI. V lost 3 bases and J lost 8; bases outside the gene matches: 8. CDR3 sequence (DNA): TGTGCCAGCTCACCCGGACAGGGTGGACAGGAAAAACTGTTTTTT. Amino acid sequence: CASSPGQGGQEKLFF.

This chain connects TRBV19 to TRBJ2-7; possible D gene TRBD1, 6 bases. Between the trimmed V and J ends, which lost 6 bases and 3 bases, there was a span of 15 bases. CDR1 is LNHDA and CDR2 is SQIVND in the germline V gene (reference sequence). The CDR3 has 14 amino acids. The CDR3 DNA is TGTGCCAGTAGACGACAGGAAGGGCACTACGAGCAGTACTTC. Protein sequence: CASRRQEGHYEQYF.

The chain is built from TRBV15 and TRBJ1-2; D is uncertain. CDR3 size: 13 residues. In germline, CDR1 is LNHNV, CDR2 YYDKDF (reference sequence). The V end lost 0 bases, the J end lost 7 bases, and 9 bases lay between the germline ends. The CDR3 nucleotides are TGTGCCACCAGCAGAGAGAGTTTCGGTGGCTACACCTTC. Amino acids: CATSRESFGGYTF.

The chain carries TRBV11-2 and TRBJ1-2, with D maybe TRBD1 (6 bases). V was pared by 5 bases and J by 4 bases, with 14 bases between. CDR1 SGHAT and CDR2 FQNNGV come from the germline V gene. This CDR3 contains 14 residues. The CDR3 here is CASSAGGGGYGYTF. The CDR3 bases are TGTGCCAGCAGCGCGGGGGGGGGCGGCTATGGCTACACCTTC.

The CDR3 here is CASSFAGAGYNEKLFF. In DNA form, the CDR3 reads TGTGCCAGCAGCTTTGCAGGGGCGGGCTATAATGAAAAACTGTTTTTT. The chain combines TRBV5-5 with TRBJ1-4; perhaps TRBD1 as D (6 bases). This CDR3 has 16 residues. CDR1 is SGHKS, CDR2 YYEKEE, per germline (reference sequence). V lost 2 bases and J lost 4, with 15 bases in between.

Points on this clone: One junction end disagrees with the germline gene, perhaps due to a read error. CDR3 nucleotides: TGTGTCAGCAGTGAAGCCCCGCAGGCGGGGGCCAACACAGATACGCAGTATTTT. The encoded protein is CVSSEAPQAGANTDTQYF. The gene calls are TRBV6-1 and TRBJ2-3; D perhaps matches TRBD2 (7 bases). The CDR3 totals 18 residues. Germline assignment: CDR1 MNHNS and CDR2 SASEGT.

In DNA form, the CDR3 reads TGTGCCAGTAAGGGGGGGCCTTCGCTACTTGGCTACACCTTC. Translation gives CASKGGPSLLGYTF. This chain uses TRBV19 with TRBJ1-2; tentative D call: TRBD1 (6 bases). CDR1 is LNHDA, CDR2 SQIVND, per germline (reference sequence). The CDR3 is made up of 14 amino acids. With 7 bases removed from V and 7 bases from J, the gap between germline ends came to 19 bases.

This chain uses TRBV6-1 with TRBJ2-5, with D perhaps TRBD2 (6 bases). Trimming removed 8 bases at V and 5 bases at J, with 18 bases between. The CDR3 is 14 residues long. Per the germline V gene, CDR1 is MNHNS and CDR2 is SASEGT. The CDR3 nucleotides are TGTGCCAGCGCAAAGACTAGTCAGGGCGAGACCCAGTACTTC. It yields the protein CASAKTSQGETQYF.

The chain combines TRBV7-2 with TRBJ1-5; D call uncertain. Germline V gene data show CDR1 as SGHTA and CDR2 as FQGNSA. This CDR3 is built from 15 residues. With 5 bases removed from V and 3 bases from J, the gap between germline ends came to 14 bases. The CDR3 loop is CASSASAGINQPQHF. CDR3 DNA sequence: TGTGCCAGCAGCGCGAGCGCGGGGATCAATCAGCCCCAGCATTTT.

The CDR3 nucleotides are TGTGCCAGCAGCACCGTCAGGGGATTTTATGGCTACACCTTC. It is translated as CASSTVRGFYGYTF. The rearrangement links TRBV13 to TRBJ1-2; a possible D gene is TRBD1 (6 bases). The germline V gene has CDR1 PRHDT and CDR2 FYEKMQ (reference sequence). V lost 5 bases and J 5 bases, leaving 15 bases between the germline ends. The CDR3 loop spans 14 amino acids.

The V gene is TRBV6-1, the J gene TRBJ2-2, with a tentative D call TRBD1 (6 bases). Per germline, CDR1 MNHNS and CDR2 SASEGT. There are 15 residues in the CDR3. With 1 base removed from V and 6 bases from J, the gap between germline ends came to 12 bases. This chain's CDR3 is CASSEGQANAGELFF. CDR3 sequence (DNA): TGTGCCAGCAGTGAAGGACAGGCTAATGCCGGGGAGCTGTTTTTT.

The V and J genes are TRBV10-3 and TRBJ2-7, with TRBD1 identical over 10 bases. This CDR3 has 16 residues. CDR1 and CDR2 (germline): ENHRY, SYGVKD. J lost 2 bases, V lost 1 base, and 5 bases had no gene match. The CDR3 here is CAISELTGTGAYEQYF. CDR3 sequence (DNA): TGTGCCATCAGTGAGTTAACCGGGACAGGGGCCTACGAGCAGTACTTC.

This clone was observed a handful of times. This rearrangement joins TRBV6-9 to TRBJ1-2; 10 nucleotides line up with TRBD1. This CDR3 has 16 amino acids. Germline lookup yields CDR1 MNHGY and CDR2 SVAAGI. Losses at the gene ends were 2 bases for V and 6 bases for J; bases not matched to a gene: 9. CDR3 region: CASSYRCGQGVDGYTF. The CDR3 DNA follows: TGTGCCAGCAGTTATCGTTGTGGACAGGGGGTCGATGGCTACACCTTC.

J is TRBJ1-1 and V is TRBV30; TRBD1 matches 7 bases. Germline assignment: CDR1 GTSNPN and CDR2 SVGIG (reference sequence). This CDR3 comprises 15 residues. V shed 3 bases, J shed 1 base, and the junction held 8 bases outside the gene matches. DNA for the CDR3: TGTGCCTGGAGCTCCACACGGACAGGGAACACTGAAGCTTTCTTT. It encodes CAWSSTRTGNTEAFF. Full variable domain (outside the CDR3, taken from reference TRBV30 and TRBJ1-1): SQTIHQWPATLVQPVGSPLSLECTVEGTSNPNLYWYRQAAGRGLQLLFYSVGIGQISSEVPQNLSASRPQDRQFILSSKKLLLSDSGFYLCAWSSTRTGNTEAFFGQGTRLTVV.

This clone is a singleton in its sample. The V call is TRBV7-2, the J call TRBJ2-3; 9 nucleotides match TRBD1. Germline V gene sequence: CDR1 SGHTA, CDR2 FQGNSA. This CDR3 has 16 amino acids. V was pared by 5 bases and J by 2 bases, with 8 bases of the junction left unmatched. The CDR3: CASSPGTGPHTDTQYF. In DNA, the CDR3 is TGTGCCAGCAGCCCAGGGACAGGGCCACACACAGATACGCAGTATTTT.

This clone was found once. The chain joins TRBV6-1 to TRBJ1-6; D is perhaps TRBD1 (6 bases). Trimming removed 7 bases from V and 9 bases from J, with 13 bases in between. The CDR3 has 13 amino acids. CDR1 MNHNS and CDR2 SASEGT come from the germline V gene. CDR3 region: CASTDRLSSPLHF. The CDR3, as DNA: TGTGCCAGCACCGACAGGCTGAGTTCACCCCTCCACTTT.

The CDR3: CASSPLPRGTTSNEQFF. Written as DNA, the CDR3 is TGTGCCAGCAGCCCACTCCCACGGGGAACGACTTCCAATGAGCAGTTCTTC. The chain carries TRBV7-9 and TRBJ2-1; D may be TRBD2 (5 bases). The V gene lost 5 bases and the J gene lost 6 bases, with 23 bases spanning the gap. The germline V gene encodes CDR1 SEHNR and CDR2 FQNEAQ (reference sequence). The CDR3 covers 17 residues.

CDR3 bases: TGTGCCAGCAGAATATACAATGAGCAGTTCTTC. Its translation: CASRIYNEQFF. The chain carries TRBV25-1 and TRBJ2-1; no definite D call. Trimming took off 6 bases at V and 4 bases at J, with 4 bases between the two ends. Germline lookup yields CDR1 MGHDK and CDR2 SYGVNS. The CDR3 totals 11 residues.

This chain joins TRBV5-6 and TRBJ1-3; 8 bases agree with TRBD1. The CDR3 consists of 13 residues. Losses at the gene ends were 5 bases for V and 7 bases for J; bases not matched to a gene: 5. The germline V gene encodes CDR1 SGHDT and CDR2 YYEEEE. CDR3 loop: CASRRQGSNTIYF. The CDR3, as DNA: TGTGCCAGCAGGCGACAGGGGTCTAACACCATATATTTT.

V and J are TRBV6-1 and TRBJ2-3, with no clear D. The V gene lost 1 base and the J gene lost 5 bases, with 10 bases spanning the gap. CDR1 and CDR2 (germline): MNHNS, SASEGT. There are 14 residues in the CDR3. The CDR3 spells CASSEEFELDTQYF. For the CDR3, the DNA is TGTGCCAGCAGTGAAGAGTTTGAGTTAGATACGCAGTATTTT.

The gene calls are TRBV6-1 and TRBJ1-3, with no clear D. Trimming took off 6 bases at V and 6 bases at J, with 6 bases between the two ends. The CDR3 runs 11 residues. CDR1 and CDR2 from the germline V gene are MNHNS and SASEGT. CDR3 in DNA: TGTGCCAGCAGAGAGCAAAACACCATATATTTT. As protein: CASREQNTIYF.

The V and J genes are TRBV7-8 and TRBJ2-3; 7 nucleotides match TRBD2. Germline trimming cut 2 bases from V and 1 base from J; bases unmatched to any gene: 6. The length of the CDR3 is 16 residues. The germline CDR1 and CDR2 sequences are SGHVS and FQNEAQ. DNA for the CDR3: TGTGCCAGCAGCTTAAGAGGACTAGGGGGCACAGATACGCAGTATTTT. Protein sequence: CASSLRGLGGTDTQYF.

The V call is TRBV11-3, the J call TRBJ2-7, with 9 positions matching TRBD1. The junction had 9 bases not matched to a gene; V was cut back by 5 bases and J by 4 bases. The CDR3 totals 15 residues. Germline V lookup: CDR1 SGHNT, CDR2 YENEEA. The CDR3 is CASSAQGAGIYEQYF. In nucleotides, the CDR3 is TGTGCCAGCAGCGCACAGGGGGCGGGGATATACGAGCAGTACTTC.

The CDR3 reads CAISERPDRNTEAFF. For the CDR3, the DNA is TGTGCCATCAGTGAGCGGCCGGACAGGAACACTGAAGCTTTCTTT. This chain links TRBV10-3 with TRBJ1-1; D possibly corresponds to TRBD1 (6 bases). The V gene's germline CDR1 is ENHRY and CDR2 SYGVKD. The CDR3 extends over 15 amino acids. V lost 2 bases, J lost 1 base, and 11 bases lay in between.

CDR3 amino acids: CASSLSTSGYNEQFF. CDR3 DNA sequence: TGTGCCAGCAGCTTGTCTACTAGCGGTTACAATGAGCAGTTCTTC. The V gene is TRBV11-2, the J gene TRBJ2-1; 8 bases are shared with TRBD2. The V gene end was trimmed by 3 bases and the J gene end by 4 bases; junction bases not matched to a gene: 5. The CDR3 contains 15 residues. In germline, CDR1 is SGHAT, CDR2 FQNNGV.